Presented here are 10 T cell receptor beta chains from one specimen sequenced in a study of T cell repertoires in cytomegalovirus infection. One entry per CDR3 protein, called by TCRdb with MiXCR from the reads. Of 450,000 to 550,000 distinct CDR3 sequences in the sample, about 15% were seen once. Sequenced material: CD8+ T cells from PBMCs. The receptors here all came from a human donor in good health (CMV status not recorded). Some clones in this sample may be carry-over from other donors' samples.

This clonotype was picked up many times. V and J are TRBV27 and TRBJ1-5; TRBD1 aligns across 9 bases. This CDR3 contains 14 residues. Looked up from germline, CDR1 is MNHEY and CDR2 is SMNVEV (reference sequence). Trimming took 5 bases from V and 7 from J; bases not matched to a gene: 6. The CDR3 here is CASSEGQGYQPQHF. The CDR3, as DNA: TGTGCCAGCAGTGAGGGACAGGGTTACCAGCCCCAGCATTTT.

A word on this clonotype: Given a much more abundant clone one base away, this may be a read error. The chain employs TRBV7-6 and TRBJ2-3; tentatively, D is TRBD1 (6 bases). The CDR3 has 13 amino acids. CDR1 and CDR2 from the germline V gene are SGHVS and FNYEAQ. The CDR3 region is CASSAPGADTRYF. As DNA, the CDR3 is TGTGCCAGCAGCGCCCCAGGGGCAGATACGCGGTATTTT.

This clonotype was seen many times. The chain employs TRBV10-3 and TRBJ1-1, with D hard to call. Looked up from germline, CDR1 is ENHRY and CDR2 is SYGVKD. The length of the CDR3 is 14 residues. Deletions cut 0 bases from V and 1 base from J, with 6 bases between. CDR3 amino acids: CAISESPENTEAFF. CDR3 DNA sequence: TGTGCCATCAGTGAGTCGCCCGAGAACACTGAAGCTTTCTTT.

The chain carries TRBV13 and TRBJ1-2; D gene uncertain. The germline V gene has CDR1 PRHDT and CDR2 FYEKMQ (reference sequence). V gave up 5 bases and J gave up 3 bases, with 22 bases separating them. The CDR3 runs 17 residues. CDR3 loop: CASSEGNSPAPHYGYTF. The DNA of the CDR3 is TGTGCCAGCAGCGAGGGAAACAGCCCCGCGCCCCACTATGGCTACACCTTC.

This clonotype was recorded many times. The rearrangement links TRBV6-6 to TRBJ1-5; tentatively, D is TRBD1 (5 bases). The CDR3 has 14 residues. Germline V lookup: CDR1 MNHNY, CDR2 SVGAGI (reference sequence). The V gene lost 6 bases and the J gene lost 4 bases, with 13 bases spanning the gap. CDR3 bases: TGTGCCAGCAGCAGGGACGGTCCAAATCAGCCCCAGCATTTT. It is translated as CASSRDGPNQPQHF.

The sample holds a few counts of this clonotype. The genes are TRBV5-4 and TRBJ1-2, with D perhaps TRBD1 (5 bases). The CDR3 loop spans 14 amino acids. V was trimmed by 3 bases and J by 6 bases, leaving 15 bases between them. Germline CDR1 and CDR2: SGHNT and YYREEE (reference sequence). Here the CDR3 reads CASSSSGGFDGYTF. The DNA of the CDR3 is TGTGCCAGCAGCTCTTCTGGGGGGTTCGATGGCTACACCTTC.

This clonotype was recorded at least ten times. The CDR3 region is CASSSSVGETQYF. The DNA for the CDR3 is TGTGCCAGCAGTTCTAGCGTAGGCGAGACCCAGTACTTC. The chain recombines TRBV27 with TRBJ2-5; possible D gene TRBD2, 6 bases. V was shortened by 4 bases and J by 5 bases, with 11 bases between the two germline ends. CDR3 length equals 13 residues. In germline, CDR1 is MNHEY, CDR2 SMNVEV (reference sequence).

In its sample, this clonotype was seen many times. The chain combines TRBV6-1 with TRBJ1-5; 10 bases line up with TRBD1. There are 17 residues in the CDR3. The V and J ends lost 1 base and 5 bases, in that order; junction bases with no gene match: 8. Germline-derived CDR1 and CDR2 are MNHNS and SASEGT. The CDR3 sequence is CASSEVWTGGNYQPQHF. DNA of the CDR3: TGTGCCAGCAGTGAAGTCTGGACAGGGGGTAATTATCAGCCCCAGCATTTT.

Many counts were recorded for this clonotype. The gene calls are TRBV19 and TRBJ1-1, with D tentatively TRBD1 (6 bases). Germline V gene lookup returns CDR1 LNHDA and CDR2 SQIVND (reference sequence). Trimming took off 5 bases at V and 7 bases at J, with 17 bases between the two ends. This CDR3 contains 14 residues. CDR3 protein: CASSANTGSYEAFF. CDR3 coding DNA: TGTGCCAGTAGTGCAAATACAGGGTCTTATGAAGCTTTCTTT.

This clonotype was seen once. The chain joins TRBV19 to TRBJ1-1; D may be TRBD1 (5 bases). V lost 6 bases, J lost 0 bases, and 20 bases lay in between. Looked up from germline, CDR1 is LNHDA and CDR2 is SQIVND (reference sequence). This CDR3 comprises 17 residues. The CDR3 loop is CASRRGTLDRMNTEAFF. The CDR3 bases are TGTGCCAGTAGACGTGGGACTTTGGACCGAATGAACACTGAAGCTTTCTTT.